This entry concerns a single T cell receptor (beta chain). Germline V gene data show CDR1 as SGHAT and CDR2 as FQNNGV. The J segment lost 6 bases and the V segment lost 4 bases, leaving 8 bases of the junction unmatched. This CDR3 is built from 16 residues. Authors' data handling: By means of reference gene primer amplification, nucleated cell counts were estimated. Clones were read by immunoSEQ multiplex PCR, and TCRdb kept only the in-frame ones, dropping some. That table supplies the V and J calls and clone size; D and trimming were determined from the DNA. The repertoire has around 270,000 clones, about 87% of them found once; the top ten carry approximately 4%. The data are from a study of blood T cell repertoires in COVID-19.

What was sequenced was peripheral blood. The genes are TRBV11-2 and TRBJ2-1, with 11 positions matching TRBD1. This TCR was recovered from a man aged 60 to 69 who had recovered from COVID-19. The CDR3 nucleotides read TGTGCCAGCAGCTCTAGGATCGGGACAGGGGGCAATGAGCAGTTCTTC. This sequence encodes CASSSRIGTGGNEQFF. Combining the CDR3 with reference TRBV11-2 and TRBJ2-1 gives the whole variable domain EAGVAQSPRYKIIEKRQSVAFWCNPISGHATLYWYQQILGQGPKLLIQFQNNGVVDDSQLPKDRFSAERLKGVDSTLKIQPAKLEDSAVYLCASSSRIGTGGNEQFFGPGTRLTVL.